A selection of T cell receptor beta chains follows, all from one sample in a study of T cells in localized non-small cell lung cancer. Data came from immunoSEQ multiplex PCR; TCRdb stores just in-frame clones and leaves some out. The sample shows tens of thousands of clones, approximately 88% of them seen only once. The material sequenced was peripheral blood mononuclear cells, taken before any cancer treatment. These TCRs come from a woman aged 35-75 years with stage III lung adenocarcinoma. Both conserved end residues are part of each CDR3. Fields, in order: V gene, J gene, D gene, clone size, CDR3 DNA, CDR3 protein. A D gene is named only where the DNA matches it firmly. Part of the rows lack a size; the others show once, few, many or a class for expanded clones.

V: TRBV28; J: TRBJ1-5; D: TRBD1; size: -; DNA: TGTGCCAGCAGTTCCGGGACAGGGGTTCAGCCCCAGCATTTT; CDR3: CASSSGTGVQPQHF
V: TRBV11-2; J: TRBJ2-5; D: TRBD2; size: -; DNA: TGTGCCAGCAGCTTAACAATAGCGGGAGGTCAAGAGACCCAGTACTTC; CDR3: CASSLTIAGGQETQYF
V: TRBV5-1; J: TRBJ1-2; D: TRBD1; size: -; DNA: TGCGCCAGCAGCCGCACAGGGGGACCTAACTATGGCTACACCTTC; CDR3: CASSRTGGPNYGYTF
V: TRBV27; J: TRBJ2-7; D: -; size: -; DNA: TGTGCCAGCAGTTTATTGGGACCCCCCTCGGAGCAGTACTTC; CDR3: CASSLLGPPSEQYF
V: TRBV5-4; J: TRBJ1-1; D: -; size: -; DNA: TGTGCCAGCAGCTTGGACTCCAGGGTGAACACTGAAGCTTTCTTT; CDR3: CASSLDSRVNTEAFF
V: TRBV19; J: TRBJ1-2; D: -; size: -; DNA: TGTGCCAGTATCGAGGACGGAAGCTATGGCTACACCTTC; CDR3: CASIEDGSYGYTF
V: TRBV7-9; J: TRBJ1-1; D: -; size: -; DNA: TGTGCCAGCAGCCCCCGACAGGCGAAGAACACTGAAGCTTTCTTT; CDR3: CASSPRQAKNTEAFF
V: TRBV27; J: TRBJ2-2; D: -; size: -; DNA: TGTGCCAGCAGTTTAAAGGGCAGTGCTACTCCGAACACCGGGGAGCTGTTTTTT; CDR3: CASSLKGSATPNTGELFF
V: TRBV27; J: TRBJ1-2; D: -; size: -; DNA: TGTGCCAGCAGTTTAGGGCGGTTCTATGGCTACACCTTC; CDR3: CASSLGRFYGYTF
V: TRBV27; J: TRBJ2-4; D: TRBD1; size: few; DNA: TGTGCCAGCACCGACAGGGGCCCTGGGGACATTCAGTACTTC; CDR3: CASTDRGPGDIQYF
V: TRBV4-1; J: TRBJ2-7; D: -; size: -; DNA: TGCGCCAGCAGCCAAGAAACAGCCTTTCCCCCTTACGAGCAGTACTTC; CDR3: CASSQETAFPPYEQYF
V: TRBV11-3; J: TRBJ2-4; D: -; size: -; DNA: TGTGCCAGCAGCTTGAGCGGAGGGGCGGGAAACATTCAGTACTTC; CDR3: CASSLSGGAGNIQYF
V: TRBV6-5; J: TRBJ1-4; D: TRBD1; size: -; DNA: TGTGCCAGCAGATTCGACAGGGGAGGTGAAAAACTGTTTTTT; CDR3: CASRFDRGGEKLFF
V: TRBV27; J: TRBJ1-6; D: -; size: -; DNA: TGTGCCAGCAGTTTTGCAGGGTGGGATTCACCCCTCCACTTT; CDR3: CASSFAGWDSPLHF
V: TRBV27; J: TRBJ1-3; D: TRBD1; size: -; DNA: TGTGCCAGCAAGGGACAGGGCATTTCGGGAAACACCATATATTTT; CDR3: CASKGQGISGNTIYF
V: TRBV9; J: TRBJ2-2; D: TRBD1; size: once; DNA: TGTGCCAGCAGCGTAAGGGGGCAGGGCACCGGGGAGCTGTTTTTT; CDR3: CASSVRGQGTGELFF
V: TRBV11-2; J: TRBJ2-7; D: TRBD2; size: -; DNA: TGTGCCAGCAGGCCCCTAGCGGGACCCTACGAGCAGTACTTC; CDR3: CASRPLAGPYEQYF
V: TRBV7-6; J: TRBJ2-7; D: -; size: -; DNA: TGTGCCAGCAGTCAGAATGCGGGGTTTGAGCAGTACTTC; CDR3: CASSQNAGFEQYF
V: TRBV20-1; J: TRBJ2-1; D: -; size: -; DNA: TGCAGTGCCGAGAAGGGAGATGAGCAGTTCTTC; CDR3: CSAEKGDEQFF
V: TRBV18; J: TRBJ1-4; D: TRBD1; size: -; DNA: TGTGCCAGCTCACCGGGGACAGTTGCAACTAATGAAAAACTGTTTTTT; CDR3: CASSPGTVATNEKLFF
V: TRBV6-1; J: TRBJ2-3; D: -; size: -; DNA: TGTGCCAGCAAGGCGGCAGATACGCAGTATTTT; CDR3: CASKAADTQYF
V: TRBV2; J: TRBJ1-2; D: -; size: few; DNA: TGTGCCAGCAGCTTACTAAGCGGCTACACCTTC; CDR3: CASSLLSGYTF
V: TRBV10-3; J: TRBJ1-6; D: -; size: -; DNA: TGTGCCATCAGGTCCTCGGGGGATAATTCACCCCTCCACTTT; CDR3: CAIRSSGDNSPLHF
V: TRBV11-2; J: TRBJ1-5; D: -; size: -; DNA: TGTGCCAGCAGCTTAGATCACCCCCGAGGCAGCAATCAGCCCCAGCATTTT; CDR3: CASSLDHPRGSNQPQHF
V: TRBV19; J: TRBJ2-7; D: TRBD2; size: -; DNA: TGTGCCAGTAGGCCTTCCGGGACTAGCGGCTACGAGCAGTACTTC; CDR3: CASRPSGTSGYEQYF
V: TRBV6-1; J: TRBJ2-5; D: TRBD1; size: -; DNA: TGTGCCAGCAGTGAAGGGACAGGGTGGGAGACCCAGTACTTC; CDR3: CASSEGTGWETQYF
V: TRBV4-3; J: TRBJ1-6; D: -; size: -; DNA: TGCGCCAGCAGCCAAGATCGAGGGAAACGCGCACCCCTCCACTTT; CDR3: CASSQDRGKRAPLHF
V: TRBV6-6; J: TRBJ2-2; D: -; size: -; DNA: TGTGCCATCAAGAACACCGGGGAGCTGTTTTTT; CDR3: CAIKNTGELFF